The 8 T cell receptor beta chains listed next were all sequenced from one sample in a study of memory CD4+ T cells and cytomegalovirus serostatus. Single viable CD3+CD4+CD8-CD45RO+ cells were sorted as the memory CD4+ T cells. The protocol was immunoSEQ multiplex PCR, while the TCRdb copy is restricted to in-frame clones and leaves out a portion. The data hold around 54,000 clones, with approximately 78% observed a single time. Sequencing was carried out using memory CD4+ T cells from blood. These receptors originate from an adult in good health and CMV-seronegative.

The gene calls are TRBV6-1 and TRBJ1-1, with a weak D call TRBD1 (5 bases). Germline V gives CDR1 MNHNS, CDR2 SASEGT. The CDR3 has 15 residues. Trimming stripped 6 bases from V and 1 base from J, with 15 bases between. The DNA of the CDR3 is TGTGCCAGCAGGGAACGGGGCAGAACGAACACTGAAGCTTTCTTT. It yields the protein CASRERGRTNTEAFF.

The chain recombines TRBV6-6 with TRBJ1-5, with D unclear. V shed 7 bases and J shed 7 bases, with 14 bases lying between them. The V gene's germline CDR1 is MNHNY and CDR2 SVGAGI (reference sequence). The CDR3 extends over 13 amino acids. The CDR3 sequence: CASTPRAVQPQHF. CDR3 DNA: TGTGCCAGCACCCCCCGGGCAGTGCAGCCCCAGCATTTT.

The chain couples TRBV4-1 to TRBJ2-1; 10 bases agree with TRBD1. The CDR3 runs to 16 residues. The germline CDR1 and CDR2 sequences are MGHRA and YSYEKL. V dropped 0 bases and J dropped 5; count of bases not matched to a gene: 4. In DNA, the CDR3 is TGCGCCAGCAGCCAAGATGGACAGGGGGAGAACAATGAGCAGTTCTTC. As protein: CASSQDGQGENNEQFF.

This rearrangement joins TRBV5-1 to TRBJ2-7; no reliable D call. The CDR3 loop spans 14 amino acids. CDR1 SGHRS and CDR2 YFSETQ come from the germline V gene. V lost 5 bases and J lost 3, with 15 bases in between. The CDR3 sequence is CASSPLSGGYEQYF. The CDR3 DNA reads TGCGCCAGCAGTCCCCTCTCAGGTGGCTACGAGCAGTACTTC. The full variable domain, completed using reference TRBV5-1 and TRBJ2-7, is KAGVTQTPRYLIKTRGQQVTLSCSPISGHRSVSWYQQTPGQGLQFLFEYFSETQRNKGNFPGRFSGRQFSNSRSEMNVSTLELGDSALYLCASSPLSGGYEQYFGPGTRLTVT.

The gene calls are TRBV28 and TRBJ1-2; D gene unclear. Germline V gives CDR1 MDHEN, CDR2 SYDVKM. Trimming cost V 2 bases and J 8 bases, with 12 bases left between them. This CDR3 contains 13 residues. The CDR3 region has the DNA TGTGCCAGCAGTTTAGGAGGCGGGCTAGGCTACACCTTC. Translation gives CASSLGGGLGYTF.

This sequence joins TRBV4-1 and TRBJ1-2; D is unresolved. V was cut by 5 bases and J by 2 bases, with 15 bases left in between. CDR1 is MGHRA and CDR2 is YSYEKL in the germline V gene. The CDR3 runs to 15 residues. CDR3 bases: TGCGCCAGCAGCTCGACCTCCTCACTGAACTATGGCTACACCTTC. Protein: CASSSTSSLNYGYTF.

This clone was seen a few times. The V and J genes are TRBV2 and TRBJ2-4; D unclear. This CDR3 has 11 residues. The V gene's germline CDR1 is SNHLY and CDR2 FYNNEI. Trimming removed 2 bases from V and 15 bases from J, with 11 bases in between. CDR3 protein: CASSERPVMYF. The CDR3 DNA reads as TGTGCCAGCAGTGAAAGGCCAGTTATGTACTTC.

The genes are TRBV6-4 and TRBJ1-1; tentatively, D is TRBD1 (5 bases). Germline V gives CDR1 MRHNA, CDR2 SNTAGT. The CDR3 is made up of 15 amino acids. V was pared by 6 bases and J by 3 bases, with 17 bases between. In nucleotides, the CDR3 is TGTGCCAGCAGGACGGGGACGGGGAGGGACACTGAAGCTTTCTTT. It codes for CASRTGTGRDTEAFF.